The T cell receptor (beta chain) under discussion was sequenced for a study of cytomegalovirus exposure and HLA in healthy donors. The study's findings and limits: The authors later found most CMV-associated TCR beta chains appeared HLA-restricted.

V was pared by 5 bases and J by 2 bases, with 16 bases between. CDR1 is SGHTA and CDR2 is FQGNSA in the germline V gene. This CDR3 contains 16 residues. In the case of this clone: The target antigen is unknown.

The PCR ran on 60 Vbeta and 13 Jbeta primers. The assay was immunoSEQ multiplex PCR, and TCRdb's table has in-frame clones only and misses some. The sample contains 150,000 to 200,000 clones, around 88% of which appear only once. This clonotype was sampled from a man in his forties in good health and CMV-seropositive. The chain combines TRBV7-2 with TRBJ1-5; TRBD1 might be the D (5 bases). The sequenced sample consisted of PBMCs. This CDR3 reads CASSNAQEGGNQPQHF. The CDR3 coding sequence is TGTGCCAGCAGCAACGCACAGGAAGGGGGCAATCAGCCCCAGCATTTT.